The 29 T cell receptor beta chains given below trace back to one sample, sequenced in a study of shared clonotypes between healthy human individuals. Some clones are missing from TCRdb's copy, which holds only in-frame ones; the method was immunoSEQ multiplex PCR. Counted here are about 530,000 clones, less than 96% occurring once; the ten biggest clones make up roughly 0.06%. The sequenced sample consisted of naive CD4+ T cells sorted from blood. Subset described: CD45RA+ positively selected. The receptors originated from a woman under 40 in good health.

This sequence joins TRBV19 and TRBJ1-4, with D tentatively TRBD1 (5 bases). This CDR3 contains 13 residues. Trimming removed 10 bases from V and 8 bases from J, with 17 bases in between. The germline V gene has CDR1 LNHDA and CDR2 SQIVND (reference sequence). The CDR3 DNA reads TGTGCCACCTCGACCGTGCGGGGGGAAAAACTGTTTTTT. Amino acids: CATSTVRGEKLFF.

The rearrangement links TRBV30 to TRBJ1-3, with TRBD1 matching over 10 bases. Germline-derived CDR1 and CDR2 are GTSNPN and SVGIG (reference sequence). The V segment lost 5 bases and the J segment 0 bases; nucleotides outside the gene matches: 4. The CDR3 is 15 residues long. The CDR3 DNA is TGTGCCTGGGGGACAGGGGCTTACTCTGGAAACACCATATATTTT. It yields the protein CAWGTGAYSGNTIYF. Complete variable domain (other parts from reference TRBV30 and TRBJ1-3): SQTIHQWPATLVQPVGSPLSLECTVEGTSNPNLYWYRQAAGRGLQLLFYSVGIGQISSEVPQNLSASRPQDRQFILSSKKLLLSDSGFYLCAWGTGAYSGNTIYFGEGSWLTVV.

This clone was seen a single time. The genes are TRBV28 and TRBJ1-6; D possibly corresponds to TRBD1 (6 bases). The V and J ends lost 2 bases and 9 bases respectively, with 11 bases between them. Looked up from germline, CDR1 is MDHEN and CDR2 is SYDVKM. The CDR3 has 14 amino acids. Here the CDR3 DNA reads TGTGCCAGCAGTTTAGCGCAGGGGTCTTCACCCCTCCACTTT. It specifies CASSLAQGSSPLHF.

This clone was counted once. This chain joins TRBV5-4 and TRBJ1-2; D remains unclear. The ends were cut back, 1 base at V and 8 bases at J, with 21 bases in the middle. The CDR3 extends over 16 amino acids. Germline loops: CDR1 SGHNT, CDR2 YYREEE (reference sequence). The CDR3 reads CASSLISGPRVNGYTF. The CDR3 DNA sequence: TGTGCCAGCAGCTTGATTAGTGGACCGCGAGTTAACGGCTACACCTTC.

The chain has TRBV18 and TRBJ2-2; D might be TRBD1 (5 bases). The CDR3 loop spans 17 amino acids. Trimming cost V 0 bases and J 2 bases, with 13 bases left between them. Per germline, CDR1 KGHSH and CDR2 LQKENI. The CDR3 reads CASSPPQGTVNTGELFF. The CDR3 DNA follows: TGTGCCAGCTCACCACCCCAGGGTACGGTTAACACCGGGGAGCTGTTTTTT.

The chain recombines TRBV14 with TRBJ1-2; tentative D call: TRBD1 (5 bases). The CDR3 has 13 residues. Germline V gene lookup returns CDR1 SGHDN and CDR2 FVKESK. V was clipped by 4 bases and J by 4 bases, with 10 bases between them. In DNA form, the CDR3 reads TGTGCCAGCAGCCCTGTTGACAGCTATGGCTACACCTTC. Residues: CASSPVDSYGYTF.

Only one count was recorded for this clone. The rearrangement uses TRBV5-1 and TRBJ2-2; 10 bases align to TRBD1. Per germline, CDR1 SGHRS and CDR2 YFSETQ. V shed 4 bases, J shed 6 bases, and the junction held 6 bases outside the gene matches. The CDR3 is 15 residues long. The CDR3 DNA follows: TGCGCCAGCAGCCCGGGACAGGGGAAGGCCGGGGAGCTGTTTTTT. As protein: CASSPGQGKAGELFF.

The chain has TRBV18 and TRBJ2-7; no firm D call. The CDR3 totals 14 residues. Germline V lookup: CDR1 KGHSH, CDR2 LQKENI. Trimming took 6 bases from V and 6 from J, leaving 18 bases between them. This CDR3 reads CASSPKGAPGEQYF. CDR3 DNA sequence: TGTGCCAGCTCGCCAAAAGGAGCGCCTGGCGAGCAGTACTTC.

CDR3 loop: CSVVGGQSYYGYTF. Here the CDR3 DNA reads TGCAGCGTTGTAGGGGGACAGAGTTACTATGGCTACACCTTC. This chain joins TRBV29-1 and TRBJ1-2; 7 nucleotides align to TRBD1. With V trimmed by 4 bases and J by 3 bases, 8 bases remained unmatched. The CDR3 has 14 amino acids. Looked up from germline, CDR1 is SQVTM and CDR2 is ANQGSEA.

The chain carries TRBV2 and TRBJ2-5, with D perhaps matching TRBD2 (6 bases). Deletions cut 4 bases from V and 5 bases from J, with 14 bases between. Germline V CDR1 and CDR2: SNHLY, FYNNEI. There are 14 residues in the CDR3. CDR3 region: CASSVRDGRETQYF. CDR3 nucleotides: TGTGCCAGCAGTGTGCGGGATGGGAGGGAGACCCAGTACTTC.

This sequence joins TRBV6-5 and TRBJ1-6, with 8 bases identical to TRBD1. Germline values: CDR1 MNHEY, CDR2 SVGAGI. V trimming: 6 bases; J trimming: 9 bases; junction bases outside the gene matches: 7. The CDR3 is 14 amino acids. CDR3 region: CASRPGQGFSPLHF. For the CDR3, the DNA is TGTGCCAGCAGGCCCGGACAGGGCTTTTCACCCCTCCACTTT.

In nucleotides, the CDR3 is TGCGCCAGCAGCCAAGAATCGCAGGGTTATTACGAGCAGTACTTC. It is translated as CASSQESQGYYEQYF. The chain uses TRBV4-1 and TRBJ2-5; tentatively, D is TRBD1 (5 bases). The J call may be in error: the DNA end matches TRBJ2-7 better. This CDR3 spans 15 amino acids. CDR1 is MGHRA, CDR2 YSYEKL, per germline.

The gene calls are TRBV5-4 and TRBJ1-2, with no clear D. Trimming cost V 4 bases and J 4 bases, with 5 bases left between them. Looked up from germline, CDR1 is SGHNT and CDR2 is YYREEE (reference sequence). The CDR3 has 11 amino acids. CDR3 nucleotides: TGTGCCAGCAGCACCTCCTATGGCTACACCTTC. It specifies CASSTSYGYTF.

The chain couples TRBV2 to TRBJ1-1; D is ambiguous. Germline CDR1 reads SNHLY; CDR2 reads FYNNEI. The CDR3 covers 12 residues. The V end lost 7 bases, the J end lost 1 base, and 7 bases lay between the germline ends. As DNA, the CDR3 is TGTGCCAGCAAAAGGCCGAACACTGAAGCTTTCTTT. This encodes CASKRPNTEAFF.

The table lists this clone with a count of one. The CDR3, as DNA: TGTGCCAGCAGCTTATTCGGCGGATCCTACGAGCAGTACTTC. Its translation: CASSLFGGSYEQYF. The chain has TRBV7-2 and TRBJ2-7; D not certain. The CDR3 has 14 residues. Per germline, CDR1 SGHTA and CDR2 FQGNSA. With 2 bases removed from V and 1 base from J, the gap between germline ends came to 9 bases.

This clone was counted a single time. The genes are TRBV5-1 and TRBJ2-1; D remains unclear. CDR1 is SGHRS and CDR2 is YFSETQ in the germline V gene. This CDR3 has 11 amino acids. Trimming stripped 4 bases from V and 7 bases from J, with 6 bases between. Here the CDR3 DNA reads TGCGCCAGCAGCGTAGAAAATGAGCAGTTCTTC. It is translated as CASSVENEQFF.

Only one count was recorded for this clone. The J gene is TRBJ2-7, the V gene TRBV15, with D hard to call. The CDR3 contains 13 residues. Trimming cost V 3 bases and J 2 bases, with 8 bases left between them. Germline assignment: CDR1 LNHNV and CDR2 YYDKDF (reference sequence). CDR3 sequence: CATSSTGAYEQYF. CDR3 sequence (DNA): TGTGCCACCAGCAGCACGGGCGCCTACGAGCAGTACTTC.

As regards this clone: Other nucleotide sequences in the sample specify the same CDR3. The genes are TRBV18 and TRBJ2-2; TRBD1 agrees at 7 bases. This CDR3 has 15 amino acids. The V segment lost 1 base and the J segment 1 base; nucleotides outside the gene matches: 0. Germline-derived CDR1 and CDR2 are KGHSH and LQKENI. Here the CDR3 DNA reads TGTGCCAGCTCACCACGACAGGGGAACACCGGGGAGCTGTTTTTT. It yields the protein CASSPRQGNTGELFF.

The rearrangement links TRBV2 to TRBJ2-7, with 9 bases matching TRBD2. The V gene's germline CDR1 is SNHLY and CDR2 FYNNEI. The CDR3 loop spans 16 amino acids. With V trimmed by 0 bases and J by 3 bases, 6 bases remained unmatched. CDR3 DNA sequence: TGTGCCAGCAGTGAAGCCCACGGACTAGCGAACTACGAGCAGTACTTC. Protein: CASSEAHGLANYEQYF.

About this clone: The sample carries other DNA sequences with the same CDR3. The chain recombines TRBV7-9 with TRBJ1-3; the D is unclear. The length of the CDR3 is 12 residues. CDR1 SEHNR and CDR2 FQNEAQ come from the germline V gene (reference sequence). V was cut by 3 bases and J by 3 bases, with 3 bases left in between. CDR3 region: CASSLVGNTIYF. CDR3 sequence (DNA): TGTGCCAGCAGCTTGGTTGGAAACACCATATATTTT. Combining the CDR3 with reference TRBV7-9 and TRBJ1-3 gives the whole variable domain DTGVSQNPRHKITKRGQNVTFRCDPISEHNRLYWYRQTLGQGPEFLTYFQNEAQLEKSRLLSDRFSAERPKGSFSTLEIQRTEQGDSAMYLCASSLVGNTIYFGEGSWLTVV.

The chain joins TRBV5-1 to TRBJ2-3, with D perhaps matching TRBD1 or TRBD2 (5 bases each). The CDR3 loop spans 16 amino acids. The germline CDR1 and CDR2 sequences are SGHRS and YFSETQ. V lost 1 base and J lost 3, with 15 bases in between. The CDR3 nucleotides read TGCGCCAGCAGCTTGTTGGGGGTTCGGGGAACAGATACGCAGTATTTT. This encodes CASSLLGVRGTDTQYF.

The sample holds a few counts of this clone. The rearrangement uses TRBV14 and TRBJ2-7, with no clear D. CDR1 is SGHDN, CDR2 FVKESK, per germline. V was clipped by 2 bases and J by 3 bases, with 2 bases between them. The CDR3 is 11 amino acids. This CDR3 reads CASSQHYEQYF. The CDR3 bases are TGTGCCAGCAGCCAACACTACGAGCAGTACTTC.

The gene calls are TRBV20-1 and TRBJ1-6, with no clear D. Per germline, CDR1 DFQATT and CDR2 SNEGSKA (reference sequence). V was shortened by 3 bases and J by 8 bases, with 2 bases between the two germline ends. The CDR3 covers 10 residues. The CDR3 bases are TGCAGTGCTAGTCATTCACCCCTCCACTTT. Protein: CSASHSPLHF.

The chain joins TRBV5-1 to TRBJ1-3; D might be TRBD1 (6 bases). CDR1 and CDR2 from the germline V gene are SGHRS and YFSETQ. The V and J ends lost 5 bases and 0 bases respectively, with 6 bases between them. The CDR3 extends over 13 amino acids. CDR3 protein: CASRDSSGNTIYF. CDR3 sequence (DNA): TGCGCCAGCAGGGACAGCTCTGGAAACACCATATATTTT.

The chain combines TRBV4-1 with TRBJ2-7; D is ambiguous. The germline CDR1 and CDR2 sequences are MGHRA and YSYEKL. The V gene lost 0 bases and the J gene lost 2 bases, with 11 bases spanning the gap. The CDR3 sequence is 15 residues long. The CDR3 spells CASSQENILPYEQYF. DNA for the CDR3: TGCGCCAGCAGCCAAGAGAACATCCTCCCCTACGAGCAGTACTTC.

This CDR3 is CASGWYQETQYF. The CDR3, as DNA: TGTGCCTCAGGATGGTACCAAGAGACCCAGTACTTC. The chain uses TRBV11-2 and TRBJ2-5; D is unclear. Trimming stripped 11 bases from V and 0 bases from J, with 10 bases between. CDR1 is SGHAT and CDR2 is FQNNGV in the germline V gene. This CDR3 spans 12 amino acids.

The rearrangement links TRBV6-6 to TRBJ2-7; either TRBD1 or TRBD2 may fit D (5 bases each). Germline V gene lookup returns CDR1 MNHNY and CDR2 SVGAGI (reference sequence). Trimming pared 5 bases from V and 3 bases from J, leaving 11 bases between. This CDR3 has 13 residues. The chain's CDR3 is CASSRDVDYEQYF. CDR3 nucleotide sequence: TGTGCCAGCAGTAGGGACGTGGACTACGAGCAGTACTTC.

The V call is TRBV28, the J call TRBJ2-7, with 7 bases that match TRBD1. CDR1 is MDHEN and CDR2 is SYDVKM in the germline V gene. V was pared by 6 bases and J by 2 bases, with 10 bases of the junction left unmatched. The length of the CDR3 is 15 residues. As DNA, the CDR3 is TGTGCCAGCAGATTAACAGGGGTTAACCCCTACGAGCAGTACTTC. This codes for CASRLTGVNPYEQYF.

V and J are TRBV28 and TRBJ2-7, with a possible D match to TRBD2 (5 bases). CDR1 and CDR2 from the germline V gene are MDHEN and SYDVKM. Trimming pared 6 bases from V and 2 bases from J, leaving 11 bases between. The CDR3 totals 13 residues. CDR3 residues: CASRTRAPYEQYF. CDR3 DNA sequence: TGTGCCAGCAGGACGAGGGCCCCCTACGAGCAGTACTTC.